Listed below are T cell receptor beta chains from one sample, sequenced in a study of blood T cell repertoires in COVID-19. Profiling relied on immunoSEQ multiplex PCR, and the TCRdb table lists in-frame clones only, not all of them. The sample comprises 130,000 or so clones, roughly 84% of which are singletons, and under 1.5% rests with the top ten. Sequenced sample: peripheral blood. All receptors come from a man aged 55-75 years with acute or convalescent COVID-19. Each CDR3 is given with its conserved first and last residue. The D gene is left open where the match is weak.

J gene: TRBJ1-4; V gene: TRBV10-3; CDR3 length: 14; D gene: .; CDR3 protein: CAISEGGNREKLFF; CDR3 DNA: TGTGCCATCAGTGAGGGGGGGAACCGTGAAAAACTGTTTTTT
J gene: TRBJ1-6; V gene: TRBV2; CDR3 length: 14; D gene: .; CDR3 protein: CASRDRAYNSPLHF; CDR3 DNA: TGTGCCAGCAGAGACCGGGCCTATAATTCACCCCTCCACTTT
J gene: TRBJ2-2; V gene: TRBV5-1; CDR3 length: 16; D gene: .; CDR3 protein: CASSITGSANTGELFF; CDR3 DNA: TGCGCCAGCAGCATCACGGGTTCCGCGAACACCGGGGAGCTGTTTTTT
J gene: TRBJ2-2; V gene: TRBV14; CDR3 length: 15; D gene: .; CDR3 protein: CASSQLGHTTGELFF; CDR3 DNA: TGTGCCAGCAGCCAACTAGGACACACCACCGGGGAGCTGTTTTTT
J gene: TRBJ1-1; V gene: TRBV6-5; CDR3 length: 16; D gene: .; CDR3 protein: CAASSLGGGLNTEAFF; CDR3 DNA: TGTGCCGCCAGTTCACTTGGGGGGGGCCTGAACACTGAAGCTTTCTTT
J gene: TRBJ2-1; V gene: TRBV5-1; CDR3 length: 13; D gene: .; CDR3 protein: CASSSTLNNEQFF; CDR3 DNA: TGCGCCAGCAGCTCGACACTTAACAATGAGCAGTTCTTC
J gene: TRBJ2-7; V gene: TRBV10-1; CDR3 length: 14; D gene: .; CDR3 protein: CASSESGRTYEQYF; CDR3 DNA: TGCGCCAGCAGTGAGTCAGGCAGGACCTACGAGCAGTACTTC
J gene: TRBJ2-7; V gene: TRBV11-2; CDR3 length: 14; D gene: .; CDR3 protein: CASSPGSGFGEQYF; CDR3 DNA: TGTGCCAGCAGCCCCGGATCAGGGTTTGGCGAGCAGTACTTC
J gene: TRBJ1-5; V gene: TRBV12-5; CDR3 length: 16; D gene: .; CDR3 protein: CASGLGEGASNQPQHF; CDR3 DNA: TGTGCTAGTGGTTTGGGAGAAGGGGCGAGCAATCAGCCCCAGCATTTT
J gene: TRBJ1-2; V gene: TRBV12-3/TRBV12-4; CDR3 length: 13; D gene: TRBD1; CDR3 protein: CASSRGTGYGYTF; CDR3 DNA: TGTGCCAGCAGTAGGGGGACAGGCTATGGCTACACCTTC
J gene: TRBJ1-6; V gene: TRBV28; CDR3 length: 13; D gene: .; CDR3 protein: CASSRYRASPLHF; CDR3 DNA: TGTGCCAGCAGCCGATACAGGGCTTCACCCCTCCACTTT
J gene: TRBJ2-7; V gene: TRBV13; CDR3 length: 15; D gene: TRBD1; CDR3 protein: CASSSAGQGTYEQYF; CDR3 DNA: TGTGCCAGCAGCTCAGCCGGACAGGGGACCTACGAGCAGTACTTC
J gene: TRBJ2-7; V gene: TRBV3-1/TRBV3-2; CDR3 length: 12; D gene: .; CDR3 protein: CASSQGDYEQYF; CDR3 DNA: TGTGCCAGCAGCCAAGGAGACTACGAGCAGTACTTC
J gene: TRBJ1-4; V gene: TRBV18; CDR3 length: 12; D gene: TRBD1; CDR3 protein: CASTTGDQKLFF; CDR3 DNA: TGTGCCAGCACAACAGGGGACCAAAAACTGTTTTTT
J gene: TRBJ2-2; V gene: TRBV2; CDR3 length: 14; D gene: .; CDR3 protein: CASRGATNTGELFF; CDR3 DNA: TGTGCCAGCAGGGGGGCGACGAACACCGGGGAGCTGTTTTTT
J gene: TRBJ1-2; V gene: TRBV28; CDR3 length: 14; D gene: TRBD1; CDR3 protein: CASSTTGVVYGYTF; CDR3 DNA: TGTGCCAGCAGTACCACAGGGGTTGTGTATGGCTACACCTTC
J gene: TRBJ2-5; V gene: TRBV7-2; CDR3 length: 15; D gene: .; CDR3 protein: CASSISSGSQETQYF; CDR3 DNA: TGTGCCAGCAGCATCAGTAGCGGTAGCCAAGAGACCCAGTACTTC
J gene: TRBJ2-5; V gene: TRBV5-1; CDR3 length: 16; D gene: TRBD1; CDR3 protein: CASSLAMAGGGETQYF; CDR3 DNA: TGCGCCAGCAGCTTGGCCATGGCAGGGGGCGGAGAGACCCAGTACTTC